Described below is a single TCR beta chain sequence and its context. This entry comes from a study of blood T cell repertoires in COVID-19. TCRdb's copy holds only in-frame clones and misses some; the assay was immunoSEQ multiplex PCR. The sample lists 150,000 to 200,000 clones; about 84% were seen once. In germline, CDR1 is MDHEN, CDR2 SYDVKM. V was shortened by 6 bases and J by 4 bases, with 16 bases between the two germline ends. This CDR3 is 15 amino acids long. This TCR derives from a woman aged 25 to 39 with acute or convalescent COVID-19. What was sequenced was peripheral blood. This chain links TRBV28 with TRBJ2-4; perhaps TRBD1 as D (5 bases). In DNA form, the CDR3 reads TGTGCCAGCAGCACAGCGTCCAGGGTGAAAAACATTCAGTACTTC. Translated, it gives CASSTASRVKNIQYF.